Below, 27 T cell receptor beta chains from the same sample are listed, as sequenced in a study of T cells in Graves' hyperthyroidism and ophthalmopathy. Amplified TCR beta CDR3 regions derived from RNA transcripts. The TCR CDR3 was amplified in a first-round RT-PCR using the HTBI primer set. Each CDR3 protein is one row after TCRdb ran MiXCR on the multiplex PCR reads. This sample has around 700,000 distinct CDR3 sequences, with under 20% found just once. Sequenced sample: blood. Receptors were obtained from a woman aged 50 to 60 with Graves' hyperthyroidism that later progressed to Graves' ophthalmopathy.

This clonotype was seen more than once but under ten times. The V and J genes are TRBV7-2 and TRBJ2-3, with D possibly matching TRBD2 (5 bases). V was shortened by 5 bases and J by 1 base, with 22 bases between the two germline ends. The CDR3 loop spans 18 amino acids. The V gene's germline CDR1 is SGHTA and CDR2 FQGNSA. The CDR3 loop is CASSPRALGGSGTDTQYF. Here the CDR3 DNA reads TGTGCCAGCAGCCCGAGGGCCCTAGGAGGCTCTGGCACAGATACGCAGTATTTT.

This clonotype was recorded many times. The CDR3, as DNA: TGTGCCTGGACGGAAACTTGGGTGAGCACTGAAGCTTTCTTT. It is translated as CAWTETWVSTEAFF. This chain uses TRBV30 with TRBJ1-1; no reliable D call. V was shortened by 4 bases and J by 4 bases, with 16 bases between the two germline ends. The CDR3 has 14 residues. CDR1 and CDR2 from the germline V gene are GTSNPN and SVGIG (reference sequence).

The sample holds many counts of this clonotype. The CDR3 sequence is CASSPAGTPGREQFF. DNA for the CDR3: TGTGCCAGCAGCCCCGCCGGGACCCCCGGGCGAGAGCAGTTCTTC. The rearrangement links TRBV7-2 to TRBJ2-1; possibly TRBD1 or TRBD2 for D (5 bases each). The CDR3 spans 15 residues. Trimming shortened V by 5 bases and J by 10 bases, and 21 bases separated the two germline ends. Looked up from germline, CDR1 is SGHTA and CDR2 is FQGNSA.

This clonotype has just a few counts. V and J are TRBV7-6 and TRBJ2-2; D is undetermined. Trimming stripped 2 bases from V and 1 base from J, with 8 bases between. The length of the CDR3 is 15 residues. Germline V gives CDR1 SGHVS, CDR2 FNYEAQ. The CDR3 DNA reads TGTGCCAGCAGCTTAATATCTAAGAACACCGGGGAGCTGTTTTTT. Amino acid sequence: CASSLISKNTGELFF.

The chain carries TRBV6-9 and TRBJ2-1; TRBD2 might be the D (7 bases). Germline V gene data show CDR1 as MNHGY and CDR2 as SVAAGI. V was cut by 0 bases and J by 6 bases, with 12 bases left in between. The CDR3 totals 15 residues. The CDR3 DNA reads TGTGCCAGCAGTTATTCGGAGGGGGGGGGCAATGAGCAGTTCTTC. Translated: CASSYSEGGGNEQFF.

This clonotype was seen a handful of times. V is TRBV11-2 and J is TRBJ2-3; D is uncertain. This CDR3 is 11 amino acids long. Per germline, CDR1 SGHAT and CDR2 FQNNGV. Trimming took off 5 bases at V and 3 bases at J, with 3 bases between the two ends. The CDR3 sequence is CASSKTDTQYF. In DNA, the CDR3 is TGTGCCAGCAGCAAGACAGATACGCAGTATTTT.

This clonotype was counted only a few times. The genes are TRBV11-2 and TRBJ1-5; tentative D call: TRBD1 (5 bases). This CDR3 contains 14 residues. In germline, CDR1 is SGHAT, CDR2 FQNNGV. The V end lost 0 bases, the J end lost 10 bases, and 13 bases lay between the germline ends. DNA for the CDR3: TGTGCCAGCAGCTTAGATGCGGGGGGTCACCCCCAGCATTTT. Translated: CASSLDAGGHPQHF.

Concerning this clonotype itself: One base away lies a much larger clone, so this may be a sequencing read error. This chain links TRBV10-2 with TRBJ1-5; possibly TRBD1 for D (6 bases). Germline assignment: CDR1 WSHSY and CDR2 SAAADI. The CDR3 runs to 17 residues. Between the trimmed V and J ends, which lost 0 bases and 3 bases, there was a span of 15 bases. CDR3 coding DNA: TGCGCCAGCAGTGAGTCAACGGGGGGCGCTGACAATCAGCCCCAGCATTTT. Protein sequence: CASSESTGGADNQPQHF.

The chain links TRBV12-3 or TRBV12-4 to TRBJ1-2; the D is unclear. The CDR3 loop spans 13 amino acids. The V and J ends lost 5 bases and 4 bases respectively, with 11 bases between them. CDR3 region: CASSERPRYGYTF. CDR3 DNA sequence: TGTGCCAGCAGTGAGCGCCCTCGCTATGGCTACACCTTC.

This clonotype occurred many times. The CDR3 is CASSYGWRNQPQHF. The CDR3 coding sequence is TGTGCCAGCAGCTACGGGTGGAGAAATCAGCCCCAGCATTTT. The chain combines TRBV7-8 with TRBJ1-5; no firm D call. Trimming shortened V by 4 bases and J by 4 bases, and 11 bases separated the two germline ends. The germline CDR1 and CDR2 sequences are SGHVS and FQNEAQ. The CDR3 totals 14 residues.

This clonotype was seen a few times. The chain combines TRBV3-1 with TRBJ1-3; 9 positions agree with TRBD1. Germline values: CDR1 LGHDT, CDR2 YNNKEL (reference sequence). Unmatched junction bases numbered 8, after V lost 5 bases and J lost 0 bases. This CDR3 is built from 17 residues. The CDR3, as DNA: TGTGCCAGCAGCAAAAGCGGGACAGGGCTCTCTGGAAACACCATATATTTT. Amino acids: CASSKSGTGLSGNTIYF. The entire variable domain, with the rest obtained from reference TRBV3-1 and TRBJ1-3, is as follows: DTAVSQTPKYLVTQMGNDKSIKCEQNLGHDTMYWYKQDSKKFLKIMFSYNNKELIINETVPNRFSPKSPDKAHLNLHINSLELGDSAVYFCASSKSGTGLSGNTIYFGEGSWLTVV.

This chain uses TRBV7-9 with TRBJ2-1, with 7 positions matching TRBD1. J was trimmed by 5 bases and V by 5 bases; bases with no gene match: 9. CDR3 length: 15 residues. Germline V gene lookup returns CDR1 SEHNR and CDR2 FQNEAQ (reference sequence). The CDR3, as DNA: TGTGCCAGCAGCCCCCCCGACAGGGTTGACAATGAGCAGTTCTTC. Its translation: CASSPPDRVDNEQFF.

The rearrangement joins TRBV3-1 to TRBJ1-3; TRBD1 might be the D (6 bases). Looked up from germline, CDR1 is LGHDT and CDR2 is YNNKEL (reference sequence). This CDR3 comprises 16 residues. V lost 0 bases, J lost 1 base, and 10 bases lay in between. As DNA, the CDR3 is TGTGCCAGCAGCCAAGACAGACAGGTATCTGGAAACACCATATATTTT. This encodes CASSQDRQVSGNTIYF. Full variable domain (rest looked up from reference TRBV3-1 and TRBJ1-3): DTAVSQTPKYLVTQMGNDKSIKCEQNLGHDTMYWYKQDSKKFLKIMFSYNNKELIINETVPNRFSPKSPDKAHLNLHINSLELGDSAVYFCASSQDRQVSGNTIYFGEGSWLTVV.

The chain uses TRBV7-9 and TRBJ2-3; D possibly corresponds to TRBD2 (7 bases). Germline lookup yields CDR1 SEHNR and CDR2 FQNEAQ (reference sequence). Deletions cut 7 bases from V and 1 base from J, with 15 bases between. The CDR3 totals 15 residues. CDR3 nucleotides: TGTGCCAGCACTCGACAGGCGGGGGGCACAGATACGCAGTATTTT. Translated, it gives CASTRQAGGTDTQYF. The whole variable domain, filled in from reference TRBV7-9 and TRBJ2-3, reads DTGVSQNPRHKITKRGQNVTFRCDPISEHNRLYWYRQTLGQGPEFLTYFQNEAQLEKSRLLSDRFSAERPKGSFSTLEIQRTEQGDSAMYLCASTRQAGGTDTQYFGPGTRLTVL.

Only a few counts were recorded for this clonotype. Sequence at one end of the junction differs from germline and may be a read error. The gene calls are TRBV12-3 or TRBV12-4 and TRBJ2-6, with TRBD2 matching over 9 bases. The CDR3 totals 17 residues. This CDR3 reads CASSFLGGGGGANVLTF. Here the CDR3 DNA reads TGTGCCAGCAGTTTCCTTGGCGGGGGGGGTGGGGCCAACGTTCTGACTTTC.

There are a few counts of this clonotype. This chain links TRBV4-1 with TRBJ1-3; perhaps TRBD1 as D (6 bases). Germline values: CDR1 MGHRA, CDR2 YSYEKL. This CDR3 is 15 amino acids long. Trimming took off 1 base at V and 8 bases at J, with 15 bases between the two ends. The CDR3 spells CASSQVRQDLDTIYF. The CDR3 nucleotides are TGCGCCAGCAGCCAAGTAAGACAGGACTTGGACACCATATATTTT.

This clonotype was detected a few times. The chain joins TRBV19 to TRBJ1-2, with D uncertain. The CDR3 is 14 amino acids. Germline V lookup: CDR1 LNHDA, CDR2 SQIVND (reference sequence). The germline V and J ends were trimmed by 3 bases and 3 bases, with 11 bases remaining between them. As DNA, the CDR3 is TGTGCCAGTAGTATCCAGCGGACCGACTATGGCTACACCTTC. Translation gives CASSIQRTDYGYTF. Supplemented by reference TRBV19 and TRBJ1-2, the full variable domain reads DGGITQSPKYLFRKEGQNVTLSCEQNLNHDAMYWYRQDPGQGLRLIYYSQIVNDFQKGDIAEGYSVSREKKESFPLTVTSAQKNPTAFYLCASSIQRTDYGYTFGSGTRLTVV.

In this sample, this clonotype turned up many times. The chain joins TRBV20-1 to TRBJ2-3; 8 bases match TRBD1. This CDR3 contains 16 residues. The junction had 15 bases not matched to a gene; V was cut back by 6 bases and J by 4 bases. Germline V gene sequence: CDR1 DFQATT, CDR2 SNEGSKA (reference sequence). This chain's CDR3 is CSAPPDPDRGADTQYF. CDR3 DNA sequence: TGCAGTGCCCCACCCGACCCAGACAGGGGTGCAGATACGCAGTATTTT.

Many counts were recorded for this clonotype. The V gene is TRBV11-2, the J gene TRBJ1-4; 10 nucleotides agree with TRBD1. The CDR3 runs 15 residues. Germline CDR1 and CDR2: SGHAT and FQNNGV. J lost 5 bases, V lost 5 bases, and 5 bases had no gene match. The CDR3 DNA sequence: TGTGCCAGCAGCGGCAGACAGGGGGCGAATGAAAAACTGTTTTTT. Amino acid sequence: CASSGRQGANEKLFF.

This clonotype was detected many times. The chain is built from TRBV7-9 and TRBJ2-1; 9 bases line up with TRBD1. The CDR3 runs 16 residues. The junction had 4 bases not matched to a gene; V was cut back by 1 base and J by 3 bases. Per the germline V gene, CDR1 is SEHNR and CDR2 is FQNEAQ (reference sequence). For the CDR3, the DNA is TGTGCCAGCAGCTTAGGTTTGACAGGGGGCTACAATGAGCAGTTCTTC. This sequence encodes CASSLGLTGGYNEQFF.

This rearrangement joins TRBV5-1 to TRBJ1-1, with 9 bases fitting TRBD1. The CDR3 loop spans 18 amino acids. V lost 3 bases and J lost 1; bases outside the gene matches: 13. The germline V gene encodes CDR1 SGHRS and CDR2 YFSETQ. The CDR3 reads CASSSKALPGQGNTEAFF. The CDR3 DNA reads TGCGCCAGCAGCTCTAAAGCCCTACCGGGACAGGGGAACACTGAAGCTTTCTTT.

This clonotype has only one observation. A much larger clone differs from this one at a single base, so this may be a read error. The J gene is TRBJ1-1, the V gene TRBV3-1, with D tentatively TRBD1 (5 bases). The length of the CDR3 is 16 residues. Germline lookup yields CDR1 LGHDT and CDR2 YNNKEL (reference sequence). The CDR3 DNA reads as TGTGCCAGCAGCCCTAGCTGGCGGGGCGAAGGCACTAAAGCTTTCTTT. This encodes CASSPSWRGEGTKAFF.

This chain links TRBV2 with TRBJ2-7; 9 bases map to TRBD2. The V gene's germline CDR1 is SNHLY and CDR2 FYNNEI. After removal of 3 bases from V and 2 bases from J, the junction contained 5 bases not matched to a gene. This CDR3 region has 15 residues. The CDR3, as DNA: TGTGCCAGCAGTGATTTAGCGGGGGTGACCTACGAGCAGTACTTC. It yields the protein CASSDLAGVTYEQYF. Full variable domain (missing parts from reference TRBV2 and TRBJ2-7): EPEVTQTPSHQVTQMGQEVILRCVPISNHLYFYWYRQILGQKVEFLVSFYNNEISEKSEIFDDQFSVERPDGSNFTLKIRSTKLEDSAMYFCASSDLAGVTYEQYFGPGTRLTVT.

This clonotype has just a few counts. The chain has TRBV6-1 and TRBJ1-2; 9 nucleotides line up with TRBD1. The CDR3 spans 13 residues. After removal of 3 bases from V and 6 bases from J, the junction contained 2 bases not matched to a gene. Germline loops: CDR1 MNHNS, CDR2 SASEGT. The CDR3 loop is CASSEGQGDGYTF. In DNA form, the CDR3 reads TGTGCCAGCAGTGAGGGACAGGGTGATGGCTACACCTTC.

This clonotype showed up many times. The chain recombines TRBV5-1 with TRBJ2-7; D gene uncertain. V was cut by 4 bases and J by 2 bases, with 16 bases left in between. The CDR3 consists of 15 residues. Germline loops: CDR1 SGHRS, CDR2 YFSETQ. CDR3 protein: CASSDPYGETYEQYF. In DNA form, the CDR3 reads TGCGCCAGCAGCGATCCGTATGGAGAGACCTACGAGCAGTACTTC.

This clonotype was observed many times. V gene TRBV13 combines with J gene TRBJ1-1; D unclear. The CDR3 is 15 residues long. Between the trimmed V and J ends, which lost 3 bases and 3 bases, there was a span of 14 bases. Germline CDR1 PRHDT, CDR2 FYEKMQ (reference sequence). Here the CDR3 reads CASSFPGNGYTEAFF. The CDR3 DNA reads as TGTGCCAGCAGCTTCCCCGGGAACGGTTACACTGAAGCTTTCTTT.

This clonotype was detected a few times. At one end, the junction sequence differs from germline, possibly due to a read error. The chain couples TRBV7-9 to TRBJ2-5; TRBD2 might be the D (5 bases). Germline V gives CDR1 SEHNR, CDR2 FQNEAQ (reference sequence). The CDR3 contains 14 residues. The CDR3 sequence: CASSYAGIQGTQYF. CDR3 bases: TGTGCCAGCAGTTACGCCGGGATACAAGGGACCCAGTACTTC.